What follows are 23 T cell receptor beta chains derived from one specimen sequenced in a study of shared clonotypes between healthy human individuals. Measured with immunoSEQ multiplex PCR; TCRdb has only the in-frame clones, and not every one. The sample carries a few million clones, around nine tenths recorded once. Sequenced sample: naive CD4+ T cells sorted from blood. The subset was: CD45RA+ positively selected. The receptors come from a man in his late teens or twenties in good health.

The CDR3 region is CASSLVGSDQETQYF. The DNA for the CDR3 is TGCGCCAGCAGCTTGGTCGGTTCGGACCAAGAGACCCAGTACTTC. This chain uses TRBV5-1 with TRBJ2-5, with D unclear. The CDR3 sequence is 15 residues long. V dropped 0 bases and J dropped 0 bases, with 9 bases sitting between them. Germline V lookup: CDR1 SGHRS, CDR2 YFSETQ.

The chain combines TRBV4-3 with TRBJ2-1, with D maybe TRBD2 (5 bases). In germline, CDR1 is LGHNA, CDR2 YSLEER. Trimming shortened V by 2 bases and J by 0 bases, and 8 bases separated the two germline ends. The CDR3 totals 15 residues. The CDR3 sequence is CASSQTRGSYNEQFF. DNA for the CDR3: TGCGCCAGCAGCCAAACTAGAGGCTCCTACAATGAGCAGTTCTTC.

This clone was seen more than once but under ten times. This chain connects TRBV10-3 to TRBJ2-7; D is uncertain. The length of the CDR3 is 12 residues. CDR1 and CDR2 (germline): ENHRY, SYGVKD. V dropped 3 bases and J dropped 1 base, with 4 bases sitting between them. The CDR3 region has the DNA TGTGCCATCAGTGACCGTTCCTACGAGCAGTACTTC. Protein: CAISDRSYEQYF.

The gene calls are TRBV12-5 and TRBJ1-1; D is undetermined. CDR3 length: 15 amino acids. CDR1 and CDR2 (germline): LGHNT, FRNRAP. V gave up 1 base and J gave up 2 bases, with 11 bases separating them. The CDR3 spells CASGLDQKQNTEAFF. The CDR3, as DNA: TGTGCTAGTGGTTTGGATCAGAAACAAAACACTGAAGCTTTCTTT.

J is TRBJ2-1 and V is TRBV7-3; 11 bases map to TRBD2. CDR1 SGHTA and CDR2 FQGTGA come from the germline V gene. Trimming took 4 bases from V and 4 from J; bases not matched to a gene: 6. The CDR3 covers 16 residues. In DNA, the CDR3 is TGTGCCAGCAGCTCCGATAGCGGGGGGGCTTACAATGAGCAGTTCTTC. Translated: CASSSDSGGAYNEQFF.

V and J are TRBV18 and TRBJ2-2; 8 bases line up with TRBD1. After removal of 5 bases from V and 3 bases from J, the junction contained 8 bases not matched to a gene. The length of the CDR3 is 16 residues. CDR1 and CDR2 from the germline V gene are KGHSH and LQKENI. The chain's CDR3 is CASSTPDREYTGELFF. The CDR3 nucleotides are TGTGCCAGCTCAACCCCGGACAGGGAGTACACCGGGGAGCTGTTTTTT.

The rearrangement links TRBV28 to TRBJ2-7, with 7 bases identical to TRBD1. The CDR3 runs to 15 residues. Per the germline V gene, CDR1 is MDHEN and CDR2 is SYDVKM. J gave up 2 bases and V 4 bases, and 8 bases lay outside the gene matches. Here the CDR3 reads CASSSQDRTTYEQYF. As DNA, the CDR3 is TGTGCCAGCAGTTCGCAGGACAGGACCACCTACGAGCAGTACTTC.

The chain has TRBV6-1 and TRBJ1-3, with 7 bases lining up with TRBD1. Germline loops: CDR1 MNHNS, CDR2 SASEGT. This CDR3 comprises 14 residues. V lost 8 bases and J lost 3; bases outside the gene matches: 7. CDR3 sequence reads: CASLQGLGGNTIYF. The CDR3 DNA sequence: TGTGCCAGCCTACAGGGGTTGGGTGGAAACACCATATATTTT.

This rearrangement joins TRBV5-8 to TRBJ1-2; D call uncertain. The CDR3 covers 15 residues. V was trimmed by 4 bases and J by 4 bases, leaving 17 bases between them. Germline V gives CDR1 SGHTS, CDR2 YDEGEE. The CDR3 protein is CASSPEQYPAYGYTF. CDR3 nucleotides: TGTGCCAGCAGCCCTGAACAGTACCCAGCCTATGGCTACACCTTC.

This clone was picked up a small number of times. V usage is TRBV30 and J usage is TRBJ1-1; D is unclear. Looked up from germline, CDR1 is GTSNPN and CDR2 is SVGIG (reference sequence). This CDR3 has 12 residues. Trimming took off 8 bases at V and 6 bases at J, with 16 bases between the two ends. CDR3 region: CAGVSQRAEAFF. DNA for the CDR3: TGTGCCGGAGTATCGCAAAGGGCTGAAGCTTTCTTT.

J is TRBJ2-7 and V is TRBV29-1; 13 nucleotides match TRBD2. Germline CDR1 SQVTM, CDR2 ANQGSEA. CDR3 size: 13 residues. V was clipped by 8 bases and J by 4 bases; unmatched bases: 5. The CDR3 nucleotides read TGCAGCATCCGGACTAGCGGGAGATACGAGCAGTACTTC. Translating it yields CSIRTSGRYEQYF.

The DNA of the CDR3 is TGTGCCAGCAGCCCGGACAGGGCCACTTACTATGAGCAGTTCTTC. Translation gives CASSPDRATYYEQFF. The rearrangement uses TRBV7-3 and TRBJ2-1, with 8 bases aligning to TRBD1. The CDR3 totals 15 residues. Germline V gives CDR1 SGHTA, CDR2 FQGTGA. Trimming at V came to 5 bases and at J to 8 bases, leaving 11 bases not matched to a gene. Filled out from reference TRBV7-3 and TRBJ2-1, the complete variable domain reads GAGVSQTPSNKVTEKGKYVELRCDPISGHTALYWYRQSLGQGPEFLIYFQGTGAADDSGLPNDRFFAVRPEGSVSTLKIQRTERGDSAVYLCASSPDRATYYEQFFGPGTRLTVL.

V and J are TRBV28 and TRBJ2-7, with 13 bases that match TRBD2. The CDR3 has 18 residues. After removal of 3 bases from V and 2 bases from J, the junction contained 10 bases not matched to a gene. Germline CDR1 MDHEN, CDR2 SYDVKM. This CDR3 reads CASSFRTSGGLLPYEQYF. CDR3 bases: TGTGCCAGCAGTTTTAGGACTAGCGGGGGCCTTCTTCCCTACGAGCAGTACTTC.

The genes are TRBV11-2 and TRBJ2-7; perhaps D is TRBD1 or TRBD2 (5 bases each). This CDR3 comprises 14 residues. The germline V gene has CDR1 SGHAT and CDR2 FQNNGV. V was pared by 5 bases and J by 3 bases, with 14 bases between. CDR3 nucleotides: TGTGCCAGCAGCGTCGGGACGTCAATCTACGAGCAGTACTTC. Translation gives CASSVGTSIYEQYF.

The chain links TRBV5-1 to TRBJ2-4, with D maybe TRBD1 (6 bases). V dropped 1 base and J dropped 0 bases, with 8 bases sitting between them. The CDR3 has 15 amino acids. Germline V lookup: CDR1 SGHRS, CDR2 YFSETQ. The CDR3 nucleotides are TGCGCCAGCAGCTTGAGAGGGGGAGCCAAAAACATTCAGTACTTC. Translated: CASSLRGGAKNIQYF.

The chain is built from TRBV2 and TRBJ1-5; D gene unclear. V shed 0 bases and J shed 0 bases, with 6 bases lying between them. The CDR3 sequence is 15 residues long. Germline values: CDR1 SNHLY, CDR2 FYNNEI. CDR3 amino acids: CASSEAHYSNQPQHF. CDR3 sequence (DNA): TGTGCCAGCAGTGAAGCCCATTATAGCAATCAGCCCCAGCATTTT.

This chain connects TRBV6-1 to TRBJ2-5; D may be TRBD1 or TRBD2 (6 bases each). CDR3 length equals 15 residues. Germline V gene data show CDR1 as MNHNS and CDR2 as SASEGT. V lost 2 bases and J 4 bases, leaving 14 bases between the germline ends. The CDR3 DNA follows: TGTGCCAGCAGTGAACATGGCGGGACATTAGAGACCCAGTACTTC. Translation: CASSEHGGTLETQYF.

This clone was seen only once. This sequence joins TRBV25-1 and TRBJ1-4, with D perhaps TRBD1 (5 bases). This CDR3 region has 13 residues. CDR1 is MGHDK and CDR2 is SYGVNS in the germline V gene. V lost 4 bases and J 7 bases, leaving 10 bases between the germline ends. The CDR3: CASSGQPTEKLFF. CDR3 bases: TGTGCCAGCAGTGGACAGCCTACTGAAAAACTGTTTTTT.

The CDR3 loop reads CASSFVGGANVLTF. The CDR3 bases are TGTGCCAGCAGCTTCGTAGGTGGGGCCAACGTCCTGACTTTC. The chain is built from TRBV7-9 and TRBJ2-6; D not certain. Trimming removed 3 bases from V and 3 bases from J, with 6 bases in between. The CDR3 has 14 amino acids. Germline V gene sequence: CDR1 SEHNR, CDR2 FQNEAQ (reference sequence). The full variable domain, in which reference TRBV7-9 and TRBJ2-6 provide the parts outside the CDR3, is DTGVSQNPRHKITKRGQNVTFRCDPISEHNRLYWYRQTLGQGPEFLTYFQNEAQLEKSRLLSDRFSAERPKGSFSTLEIQRTEQGDSAMYLCASSFVGGANVLTFGAGSRLTVL.

The chain carries TRBV19 and TRBJ2-7; 7 bases match TRBD1. The CDR3 consists of 14 residues. Germline loops: CDR1 LNHDA, CDR2 SQIVND (reference sequence). Trimming took 6 bases from V and 3 from J; bases not matched to a gene: 8. In DNA form, the CDR3 reads TGTGCCAGTAGAACCGGGACAGCCGACTACGAGCAGTACTTC. Translating it yields CASRTGTADYEQYF.

The genes are TRBV28 and TRBJ1-1; D possibly corresponds to TRBD1 (5 bases). V was clipped by 2 bases and J by 1 base, with 8 bases between them. The CDR3 is 14 amino acids. CDR1 and CDR2 from the germline V gene are MDHEN and SYDVKM. DNA for the CDR3: TGTGCCAGCAGTTTAATAGGACAGAACACTGAAGCTTTCTTT. Amino acid sequence: CASSLIGQNTEAFF.

This rearrangement joins TRBV2 to TRBJ1-2; D unclear. This CDR3 comprises 14 residues. CDR1 and CDR2 from the germline V gene are SNHLY and FYNNEI. The ends were cut back, 1 base at V and 8 bases at J, with 14 bases in the middle. The CDR3 sequence is CASSEVTTGTGYTF. CDR3 in DNA: TGTGCCAGCAGTGAAGTCACCACGGGAACGGGCTACACCTTC. The whole variable domain, remainder taken from reference TRBV2 and TRBJ1-2, is EPEVTQTPSHQVTQMGQEVILRCVPISNHLYFYWYRQILGQKVEFLVSFYNNEISEKSEIFDDQFSVERPDGSNFTLKIRSTKLEDSAMYFCASSEVTTGTGYTFGSGTRLTVV.

The gene calls are TRBV5-5 and TRBJ2-7; a weak D match, TRBD2 (6 bases). CDR3 length equals 15 residues. V was cut by 4 bases and J by 5 bases, with 19 bases left in between. Germline V gene sequence: CDR1 SGHKS, CDR2 YYEKEE (reference sequence). DNA for the CDR3: TGTGCCAGCAGCGCCCCCCAGCGGGCTCAGGACGAGCAGTACTTC. Amino acids: CASSAPQRAQDEQYF.